The rows below give T cell receptor beta chains drawn from one sample of a study of radiation and T cells in renal cell carcinoma. Using immunoSEQ multiplex PCR, the repertoire was profiled, and TCRdb retains in-frame clones only, with some absent. This table has approximately 65,000 clones, roughly 80% appearing once. This specimen was blood, taken from a patient whose treatment included radiotherapy and nephrectomy. These receptors came from a man between 60 and 75 years old with renal cell carcinoma. The CDR3 runs from the conserved cysteine through the conserved F or W. Each record gives: clone size, D gene, V gene, J gene, CDR3 DNA, CDR3 protein. D genes are given only for firm matches. Clone size, where shown, is once, few, many, or a class for clones that have expanded.

once	-	TRBV11-3	TRBJ2-2	TGTGCCAGCAACGGGAACACCGGGGAGCTGTTTTTT	CASNGNTGELFF
few	-	TRBV5-1	TRBJ1-3	TGCGCCAGCAGCTTAGGCCCAGGGCGAGGGGACACCATATATTTT	CASSLGPGRGDTIYF
-	-	TRBV7-9	TRBJ2-4	TGTGCCAGCAGCTTAGACACCTATGCCAAAAACATTCAGTACTTC	CASSLDTYAKNIQYF
-	-	TRBV7-2	TRBJ2-1	TGTGCCAGCAGCTCGTACTCCGAGCCGTACAATGAGCAGTTCTTC	CASSSYSEPYNEQFF
once	TRBD1	TRBV7-9	TRBJ1-5	TGTGCCAGCAGCTTAGCGCTTCGGCGACCCGAGCAGGGGGAGCCCCAGCATTTT	CASSLALRRPEQGEPQHF
-	-	TRBV7-8	TRBJ1-1	TGTGCCAGCAGCTTAGTATCGGGGGCAGGGGTACCCTTTACGGGGACTGAAGCTTTCTTT	CASSLVSGAGVPFTGTEAFF
-	-	TRBV30	TRBJ2-1	TGTGCCTGGAGTCCTCGTGGGGCGGGGTTCACCTACAATGAGCAGTTCTTC	CAWSPRGAGFTYNEQFF
-	TRBD1	TRBV9	TRBJ1-5	TGTGCCAGACCCCGGGCTGCCCTATTCAGGGGGCGGTTTCGGAGCAATCAGCCCCAGCATTTT	CARPRAALFRGRFRSNQPQHF
-	TRBD1	TRBV28	TRBJ1-2	TGTGCCAGCAGTATTCGACAGGGTAATGGCTACACCTTC	CASSIRQGNGYTF
-	-	TRBV6-1	TRBJ1-6	TGTGCCAGCAGTGAAGACCCGGGCCCTAATTCACCCCTCCACTTT	CASSEDPGPNSPLHF
-	-	TRBV10-3	TRBJ2-7	TGTGCCATCAGCGGAGGACTGGAGGTGTACGAGCAGTACTTC	CAISGGLEVYEQYF
-	TRBD1	TRBV6-5	TRBJ1-2	TGTGCCAGCAGTTACGCGGGGGGACAGGGGATTGGTGGCTACACCTTC	CASSYAGGQGIGGYTF
-	-	TRBV10-2	TRBJ2-3	TGCGCCAGCAGTGAGTGGGTAGCCCCAGATACGCAGTATTTT	CASSEWVAPDTQYF
-	-	TRBV5-1	TRBJ1-1	TGCGCCAGCAGCCCAGGAACTGCGGGCACTGAAGCTTTCTTT	CASSPGTAGTEAFF
-	TRBD1	TRBV6-5	TRBJ1-2	TGTGCCAGCAGGACAGGGGGAGAGAACTATGGCTACACCTTC	CASRTGGENYGYTF
-	-	TRBV14	TRBJ1-1	TGTGCCAGCAGCCAAGATCTGGGCAGGGTGCACACTGAAGCTTTCTTT	CASSQDLGRVHTEAFF
once	TRBD2	TRBV2	TRBJ2-2	TGTGCCAGCAGCGTGCTAGCGGGAACGGTGGTGTCGGCCGGGGAGCTGTTTTTT	CASSVLAGTVVSAGELFF
-	-	TRBV5-5	TRBJ1-4	TGTGCCAGCAGCTTGGCCCCGGGACACCTTAGTGAAAAACTGTTTTTT	CASSLAPGHLSEKLFF
once	TRBD1	TRBV28	TRBJ1-3	TGTGCCAGCAGTCCAAACCCAGGGGGTGGGGACACCATATATTTT	CASSPNPGGGDTIYF
-	TRBD1	TRBV6-6	TRBJ2-5	TGTGCCAGCAGTTACCTACCGACAGGGGAAGAGACCCAGTACTTC	CASSYLPTGEETQYF
-	-	TRBV5-1	TRBJ2-1	TGCGCCAGCAGCTTGGTTAGCGGATCCTACAATGAGCAGTTCTTC	CASSLVSGSYNEQFF
-	-	TRBV4-1	TRBJ1-5	TGCGCCAGCAGCCTAGGGAAAGATAGCAATCAGCCCCAGCATTTT	CASSLGKDSNQPQHF
few	TRBD2	TRBV7-6	TRBJ2-1	TGTGCCAGCAGCTTAGTTTCTGGGACTAGCGGGAGGCGGGAGGTTGTCGAGCAGTTCTTC	CASSLVSGTSGRREVVEQFF
once	TRBD1	TRBV18	TRBJ2-6	TGTGCCAGCTCACCTAGGGACAGGGGCTCTGGGGCCAACGTCCTGACTTTC	CASSPRDRGSGANVLTF
-	TRBD1	TRBV7-9	TRBJ2-5	TGTGCCAGCGGTCCCGGGACAGCTTTTGAGACCCAGTACTTC	CASGPGTAFETQYF
few	TRBD1	TRBV5-1	TRBJ2-6	TGCGCCAGCAGTCGAGCGGGACAGGGGTCTGGGGCCAACGTCCTGACTTTC	CASSRAGQGSGANVLTF
-	TRBD2	TRBV18	TRBJ2-2	TGTGCCAGCTCACCATCCCAAGCGGGAGTGTCCCCCGGGGAGCTGTTTTTT	CASSPSQAGVSPGELFF
-	-	TRBV7-8	TRBJ1-5	TGTGCCAGCAGCTTAGCGGTAAGGGTTCAAAATCAGCCCCAGCATTTT	CASSLAVRVQNQPQHF
-	-	TRBV10-3	TRBJ1-1	TGTGCCACATACACCGGAGGGATCACTGAAGCTTTCTTT	CATYTGGITEAFF
once	-	TRBV5-5	TRBJ2-5	TGTGCCAGCAGCTTGGGGGGACTCAAAGAGACCCAGTACTTC	CASSLGGLKETQYF
-	-	TRBV6-5	TRBJ1-1	TGTGCCAGCAGTTACGGCCCAGGCTTGAACACTGAAGCTTTCTTT	CASSYGPGLNTEAFF